This TCR beta chain was found in a study of shared T cell receptors in the human thymus. Data came from immunoSEQ multiplex PCR; TCRdb stores just in-frame clones and leaves some out. The data contain about 660,000 clones, around 87% of them seen just once; the ten biggest clones take up 0.0094%. V shed 8 bases and J shed 0 bases, with 17 bases lying between them. Looked up from germline, CDR1 is MDHEN and CDR2 is SYDVKM. CDR3 length: 15 amino acids. These data are also associated with another study on human thymus T cells.

The chain combines TRBV28 with TRBJ2-7; D is perhaps TRBD2 (5 bases). The sequenced material came from thymocytes. This receptor was obtained from a boy younger than two with a congenital heart defect. In DNA form, the CDR3 reads TGTGCCAGCCACGACGAGAGGGAGAGCTCCTACGAGCAGTACTTC. Its protein is CASHDERESSYEQYF.